A single sample gave rise to the 2 T cell receptor beta chains below, sequenced in a study of sequential checkpoint blockade in melanoma. Repertoires were generated with immunoSEQ multiplex PCR, while TCRdb's copy carries only in-frame clones and drops some. The table includes under 20,000 clones, around three fifths detected once. Treatment denoted: randomized to nivolumab then ipilimumab (arm A) or the reverse (arm B). The specimen comprised CD8+ T cells sorted from blood (inferred from file names), sampled from a patient given nivolumab and ipilimumab in sequence. Source of these receptors: a human donor with melanoma.

The chain combines TRBV7-6 with TRBJ1-1; 7 bases map to TRBD1. Germline-derived CDR1 and CDR2 are SGHVS and FNYEAQ. The CDR3 spans 14 residues. V trimming: 5 bases; J trimming: 8 bases; junction bases outside the gene matches: 11. CDR3: CASSIRLAGGEAFF. The CDR3 bases are TGTGCCAGCAGCATCCGATTAGCAGGGGGGGAAGCTTTCTTT.

This clone has a single count. This chain joins TRBV6-5 and TRBJ1-1, with D possibly matching TRBD1 (5 bases). Trimming took 7 bases from V and 5 from J, leaving 11 bases between them. Per the germline V gene, CDR1 is MNHEY and CDR2 is SVGAGI. This CDR3 spans 12 amino acids. CDR3: CASISGGTEAFF. The CDR3 DNA follows: TGTGCCAGCATTAGCGGGGGAACTGAAGCTTTCTTT.